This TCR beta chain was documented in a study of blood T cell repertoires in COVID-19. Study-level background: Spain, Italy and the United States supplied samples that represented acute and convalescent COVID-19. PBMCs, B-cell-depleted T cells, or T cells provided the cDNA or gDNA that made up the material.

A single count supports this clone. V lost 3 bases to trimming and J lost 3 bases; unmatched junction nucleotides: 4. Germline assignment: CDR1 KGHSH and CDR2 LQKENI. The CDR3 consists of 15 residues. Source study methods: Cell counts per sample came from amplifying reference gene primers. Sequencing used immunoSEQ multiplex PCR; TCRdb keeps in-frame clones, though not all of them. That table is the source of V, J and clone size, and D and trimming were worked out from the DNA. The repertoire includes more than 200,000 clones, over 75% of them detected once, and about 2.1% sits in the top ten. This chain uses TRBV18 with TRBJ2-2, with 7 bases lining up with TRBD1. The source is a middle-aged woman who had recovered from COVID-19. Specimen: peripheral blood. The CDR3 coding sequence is TGTGCCAGCTCACCGGACAGGTCATACACCGGGGAGCTGTTTTTT. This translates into CASSPDRSYTGELFF. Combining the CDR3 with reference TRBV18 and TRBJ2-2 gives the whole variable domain NAGVMQNPRHLVRRRGQEARLRCSPMKGHSHVYWYRQLPEEGLKFMVYLQKENIIDESGMPKERFSAEFPKEGPSILRIQQVVRGDSAAYFCASSPDRSYTGELFFGEGSRLTVL.